These 10 T cell receptor beta chains share one sample of origin, sequenced in a study of lymphopenia after photon versus proton radiotherapy. Using immunoSEQ multiplex PCR, the repertoire was profiled, and TCRdb retains in-frame clones only, with some absent. The data hold under 30,000 clones, with approximately 86% observed a single time. The specimen comprised peripheral blood, sampled from a patient treated with proton-based radiotherapy. Source of these receptors: a woman aged 55-70 years with cholangiocarcinoma. Some clones in this sample may be carry-over from other donors' samples.

By share, this clone ranks as medium-sized. This sequence joins TRBV2 and TRBJ2-7, with 8 bases fitting TRBD1. The germline gives CDR1 SNHLY, CDR2 FYNNEI. There are 15 residues in the CDR3. V lost 2 bases and J lost 5; bases outside the gene matches: 8. In DNA, the CDR3 is TGTGCCAGCAGTGAACAAGGACAGGGTGCCGACGAGCAGTACTTC. Its protein product is CASSEQGQGADEQYF.

This chain connects TRBV4-1 to TRBJ2-1, with D perhaps assigned TRBD1 or TRBD2 (6 bases each). This CDR3 comprises 17 residues. Germline loops: CDR1 MGHRA, CDR2 YSYEKL. V lost 3 bases, J lost 6 bases, and 21 bases lay in between. CDR3 nucleotide sequence: TGCGCCAGCAGCCATATAGATCGGGGGCAGCTATTCAATGAGCAGTTCTTC. It encodes CASSHIDRGQLFNEQFF.

The chain has TRBV7-2 and TRBJ2-7; 9 bases fit TRBD2. V was clipped by 2 bases and J by 1 base; unmatched bases: 6. Germline CDR1 reads SGHTA; CDR2 reads FQGNSA. The CDR3 sequence is 16 residues long. CDR3 protein: CASSLSLAGTSYEQYF. In DNA, the CDR3 is TGTGCCAGCAGCTTATCCCTAGCGGGAACATCCTACGAGCAGTACTTC.

The rearrangement joins TRBV5-1 to TRBJ1-2; D gene uncertain. V lost 3 bases, J lost 6 bases, and 15 bases lay in between. This CDR3 contains 14 residues. CDR1 and CDR2 (germline): SGHRS, YFSETQ. In nucleotides, the CDR3 is TGCGCCAGCAGCTCCCTTACTACATTTAATGGCTACACCTTC. Translation: CASSSLTTFNGYTF. The whole variable domain, remainder taken from reference TRBV5-1 and TRBJ1-2, is KAGVTQTPRYLIKTRGQQVTLSCSPISGHRSVSWYQQTPGQGLQFLFEYFSETQRNKGNFPGRFSGRQFSNSRSEMNVSTLELGDSALYLCASSSLTTFNGYTFGSGTRLTVV.

This chain links TRBV5-1 with TRBJ1-1; no clear D. The length of the CDR3 is 15 residues. Trimming stripped 4 bases from V and 4 bases from J, with 17 bases between. CDR1 SGHRS and CDR2 YFSETQ come from the germline V gene. CDR3 DNA: TGCGCCAGCAGCCTATCCTCGGCGGAGAGCACTGAAGCTTTCTTT. Its protein product is CASSLSSAESTEAFF.

V usage is TRBV14 and J usage is TRBJ1-2, with 7 bases matching TRBD1. The CDR3 runs to 14 residues. The V gene's germline CDR1 is SGHDN and CDR2 FVKESK. With V trimmed by 2 bases and J by 4 bases, 4 bases remained unmatched. CDR3 sequence reads: CASSQQGGGYGYTF. The CDR3 region has the DNA TGTGCCAGCAGCCAACAGGGGGGAGGCTATGGCTACACCTTC.

V usage is TRBV11-2 and J usage is TRBJ1-1, with 7 bases matching TRBD1. Germline V gene lookup returns CDR1 SGHAT and CDR2 FQNNGV. The CDR3 runs 13 residues. The trim removed 7 bases at V and 5 bases at J, leaving 7 bases unmatched. In DNA, the CDR3 is TGTGCCAGCAAAGACAGGGTAGGAACTGAAGCTTTCTTT. It encodes CASKDRVGTEAFF. Using reference TRBV11-2 and TRBJ1-1 for the parts outside the CDR3, the full variable domain is EAGVAQSPRYKIIEKRQSVAFWCNPISGHATLYWYQQILGQGPKLLIQFQNNGVVDDSQLPKDRFSAERLKGVDSTLKIQPAKLEDSAVYLCASKDRVGTEAFFGQGTRLTVV.

The genes are TRBV6-5 and TRBJ2-6, with D hard to call. Germline V gene lookup returns CDR1 MNHEY and CDR2 SVGAGI. The CDR3 runs to 13 residues. The ends were cut back, 6 bases at V and 1 base at J, with 4 bases in the middle. As DNA, the CDR3 is TGTGCCAGCAGATTTTCTGGGGCCAACGTCCTGACTTTC. Encoded protein: CASRFSGANVLTF.

This chain links TRBV11-3 with TRBJ2-2; a possible D gene is TRBD2 (5 bases). V lost 8 bases, J lost 6 bases, and 25 bases lay in between. Germline CDR1 reads SGHNT; CDR2 reads YENEEA. This CDR3 region has 17 residues. CDR3 residues: CASPRATPGRVAGELFF. CDR3 sequence (DNA): TGTGCCAGCCCCCGGGCCACTCCGGGGAGAGTCGCCGGGGAGCTGTTTTTT.

V is TRBV19 and J is TRBJ1-1, with D uncertain. The CDR3 spans 13 residues. V was shortened by 4 bases and J by 1 base, with 7 bases between the two germline ends. Germline loops: CDR1 LNHDA, CDR2 SQIVND (reference sequence). Here the CDR3 reads CASSKGWNTEAFF. CDR3 bases: TGTGCCAGTAGTAAGGGCTGGAACACTGAAGCTTTCTTT. Supplemented by reference TRBV19 and TRBJ1-1, the full variable domain reads DGGITQSPKYLFRKEGQNVTLSCEQNLNHDAMYWYRQDPGQGLRLIYYSQIVNDFQKGDIAEGYSVSREKKESFPLTVTSAQKNPTAFYLCASSKGWNTEAFFGQGTRLTVV.